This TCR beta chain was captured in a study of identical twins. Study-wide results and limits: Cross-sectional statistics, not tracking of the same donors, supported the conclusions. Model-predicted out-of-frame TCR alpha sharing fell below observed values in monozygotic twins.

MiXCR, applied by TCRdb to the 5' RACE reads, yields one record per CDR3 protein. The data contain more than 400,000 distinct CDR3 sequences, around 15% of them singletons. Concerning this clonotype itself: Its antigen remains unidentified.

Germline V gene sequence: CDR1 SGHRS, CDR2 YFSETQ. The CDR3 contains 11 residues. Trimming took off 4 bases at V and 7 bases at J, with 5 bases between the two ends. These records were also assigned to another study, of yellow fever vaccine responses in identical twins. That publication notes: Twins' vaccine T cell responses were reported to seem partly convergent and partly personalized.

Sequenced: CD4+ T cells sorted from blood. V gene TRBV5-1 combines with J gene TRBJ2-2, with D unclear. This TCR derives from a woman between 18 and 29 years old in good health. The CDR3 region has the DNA TGCGCCAGCAGCCAGAACGGGGAGCTGTTTTTT. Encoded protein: CASSQNGELFF.